The source of this T cell receptor (beta chain) is a study of patients and donors after allogeneic stem cell transplantation. This clonotype was picked up a small number of times. TCRdb re-analysed the RT-PCR reads in MiXCR, keeping a single row per CDR3 protein. Here the sample spans around 150,000 distinct CDR3 sequences, about a third being singletons. The junction had 7 bases not matched to a gene; V was cut back by 5 bases and J by 7 bases. CDR3 length: 14 amino acids. Germline CDR1 and CDR2: MDHEN and SYDVKM. The rearrangement links TRBV28 to TRBJ1-2; 10 nucleotides align to TRBD1. The TCR sequence derives from a human donor who was either an allogeneic HSCT recipient or a stem cell or donor lymphocyte infusion donor (not recorded which). It is not recorded whose cells these are; they may come from a transplant donor. The sequenced sample consisted of blood, either unsorted or a sorted T cell fraction (not recorded which). The CDR3 loop is CASSRTGGIGGYTF. The CDR3 region has the DNA TGTGCCAGCAGTCGGACAGGGGGGATTGGTGGCTACACCTTC.